These 17 T cell receptor beta chains were all obtained from the same sample, sequenced in a study of shared T cell receptors in the human thymus. Only in-frame clones appear in the TCRdb table, and some are missing; sequencing was by immunoSEQ multiplex PCR. The table lists 600,000 to 900,000 clones, approximately 83% of them singletons. These data are also associated with another study on human thymus T cells.

Sample: thymocytes. These receptors were collected from a girl under three years old with a congenital heart defect.

The V and J genes are TRBV19 and TRBJ2-7, with 8 bases identical to TRBD2. The CDR3 has 16 amino acids. J was trimmed by 1 base and V by 3 bases; bases with no gene match: 8. CDR1 and CDR2 (germline): LNHDA, SQIVND (reference sequence). DNA for the CDR3: TGTGCCAGTAGTATTTCTACTAGCGGAAAATCCTACGAGCAGTACTTC. Amino acids: CASSISTSGKSYEQYF. The variable domain in full, completed from reference TRBV19 and TRBJ2-7, reads DGGITQSPKYLFRKEGQNVTLSCEQNLNHDAMYWYRQDPGQGLRLIYYSQIVNDFQKGDIAEGYSVSREKKESFPLTVTSAQKNPTAFYLCASSISTSGKSYEQYFGPGTRLTVT.

V gene TRBV6-5 combines with J gene TRBJ1-1; no reliable D call. This CDR3 is 13 amino acids long. Trimming cost V 6 bases and J 6 bases, with 14 bases left between them. Germline V CDR1 and CDR2: MNHEY, SVGAGI. The CDR3 sequence is CASSPRGRPEAFF. The DNA for the CDR3 is TGTGCCAGCAGCCCTCGCGGGAGGCCTGAAGCTTTCTTT.

The J gene is TRBJ2-1, the V gene TRBV18, with TRBD2 identical over 9 bases. CDR3 size: 14 residues. J lost 6 bases, V lost 2 bases, and 2 bases had no gene match. Germline V gene sequence: CDR1 KGHSH, CDR2 LQKENI. DNA for the CDR3: TGTGCCAGCTCACCAAGCGGGGGGCGCAATGAGCAGTTCTTC. This codes for CASSPSGGRNEQFF. Supplemented by reference TRBV18 and TRBJ2-1, the full variable domain reads NAGVMQNPRHLVRRRGQEARLRCSPMKGHSHVYWYRQLPEEGLKFMVYLQKENIIDESGMPKERFSAEFPKEGPSILRIQQVVRGDSAAYFCASSPSGGRNEQFFGPGTRLTVL.

This rearrangement joins TRBV27 to TRBJ1-1, with D perhaps TRBD1 (5 bases). Germline V gene data show CDR1 as MNHEY and CDR2 as SMNVEV (reference sequence). The CDR3 totals 14 residues. V lost 7 bases and J 1 base, leaving 13 bases between the germline ends. CDR3 nucleotide sequence: TGTGCCAGCAATCCGGACAAAACGAACACTGAAGCTTTCTTT. This encodes CASNPDKTNTEAFF.

Worth noting for this clone: The CDR3 does not close with the conserved phenylalanine or tryptophan, likely indicating a read error. The limits of the CDR3 on the DNA are not certain, so only TCRdb's listed CDR3 is given. This rearrangement joins TRBV20-1 to TRBJ2-4; TRBD2 was called by the table and not checked on the DNA. Germline V gives CDR1 DFQATT, CDR2 SNEGSKA (reference sequence). The CDR3 totals 11 residues, both ends included. This chain's CDR3 is CSARGTSGGLL.

This chain joins TRBV6-6 and TRBJ1-5; D gene ambiguous. This CDR3 region has 14 residues. CDR1 is MNHNY and CDR2 is SVGAGI in the germline V gene (reference sequence). Trimming left V 2 bases short and J 4 bases short, with 9 bases between. As DNA, the CDR3 is TGTGCCAGCAGTTACCCCCGTCTTAATCAGCCCCAGCATTTT. Translating gives CASSYPRLNQPQHF.

The chain recombines TRBV2 with TRBJ1-2, with D unresolved. There are 10 residues in the CDR3. V was trimmed by 9 bases and J by 8 bases, leaving 10 bases between them. The germline CDR1 and CDR2 sequences are SNHLY and FYNNEI. CDR3 amino acids: CASVGRGYTF. CDR3 in DNA: TGTGCCAGTGTGGGCAGAGGCTACACCTTC.

This sequence joins TRBV30 and TRBJ2-1; the match to TRBD1 covers 9 bases. The CDR3 spans 19 residues. Germline lookup yields CDR1 GTSNPN and CDR2 SVGIG (reference sequence). Unmatched junction bases numbered 17, after V lost 2 bases and J lost 3 bases. The chain's CDR3 is CAWSTTILHRGPFYNEQFF. CDR3 in DNA: TGTGCCTGGAGTACTACCATCCTCCACAGGGGGCCCTTCTACAATGAGCAGTTCTTC.

The gene calls are TRBV28 and TRBJ2-5; 7 nucleotides agree with TRBD1. Germline loops: CDR1 MDHEN, CDR2 SYDVKM. This CDR3 spans 19 amino acids. The J segment lost 0 bases and the V segment lost 6 bases, leaving 19 bases of the junction unmatched. CDR3 in DNA: TGTGCCAGCAGCCTAGGGGGTCGGGACAGAGAACCCAACCAAGAGACCCAGTACTTC. Its protein product is CASSLGGRDREPNQETQYF.

The gene calls are TRBV9 and TRBJ1-1; TRBD1 might be the D (6 bases). CDR1 is SGDLS and CDR2 is YYNGEE in the germline V gene. The CDR3 extends over 16 amino acids. V was pared by 0 bases and J by 8 bases, with 20 bases between. The CDR3 loop is CASSVGGSGGGREAFF. For the CDR3, the DNA is TGTGCCAGCAGCGTAGGCGGTTCGGGTGGGGGCAGGGAAGCTTTCTTT.

The V gene is TRBV9, the J gene TRBJ1-3, with 7 bases that match TRBD1. J was trimmed by 1 base and V by 4 bases; bases with no gene match: 11. Germline values: CDR1 SGDLS, CDR2 YYNGEE. The CDR3 extends over 17 amino acids. The CDR3 DNA follows: TGTGCCAGCAGCAGCCGGACAGGCTGGATATCTGGAAACACCATATATTTT. Protein: CASSSRTGWISGNTIYF.

This clone occurred once. The chain recombines TRBV5-4 with TRBJ1-2; D remains unclear. Germline V gives CDR1 SGHNT, CDR2 YYREEE (reference sequence). This CDR3 is 15 amino acids long. V lost 7 bases and J 8 bases, leaving 24 bases between the germline ends. CDR3 in amino acids: CASHIVDRPTRGYTF. The CDR3 DNA follows: TGTGCCAGCCATATTGTCGACCGCCCGACGCGGGGCTACACCTTC.

The V call is TRBV4-3, the J call TRBJ2-1, with TRBD1 matching 11 bases. V was pared by 6 bases and J by 6 bases, with 13 bases of the junction left unmatched. The length of the CDR3 is 17 residues. Per germline, CDR1 LGHNA and CDR2 YSLEER. CDR3 loop: CASSLGGRDRGSNEQFF. The CDR3 DNA reads TGCGCCAGCAGTCTTGGGGGCCGGGACAGGGGGTCCAATGAGCAGTTCTTC.

The chain joins TRBV7-8 to TRBJ1-3; a weak D match, TRBD1 (5 bases). There are 18 residues in the CDR3. With 1 base removed from V and 0 bases from J, the gap between germline ends came to 16 bases. Germline V gene lookup returns CDR1 SGHVS and CDR2 FQNEAQ. The CDR3 loop reads CASSLGGRSAASGNTIYF. The CDR3 coding sequence is TGTGCCAGCAGCTTAGGGGGGAGGTCAGCAGCCTCTGGAAACACCATATATTTT.

The table lists this clone with a few counts. This sequence joins TRBV5-8 and TRBJ1-1; D unclear. The CDR3 runs to 11 residues. V was pared by 0 bases and J by 7 bases, with 4 bases between. Looked up from germline, CDR1 is SGHTS and CDR2 is YDEGEE. CDR3 in amino acids: CASSLGSEAFF. Written as DNA, the CDR3 is TGTGCCAGCAGCTTGGGCAGTGAAGCTTTCTTT. Filled out from reference TRBV5-8 and TRBJ1-1, the complete variable domain reads EAGVTQSPTHLIKTRGQQATLRCSPISGHTSVYWYQQALGLGLQFLLWYDEGEERNRGNFPPRFSGRQFPNYSSELNVNALELEDSALYLCASSLGSEAFFGQGTRLTVV.

The chain combines TRBV2 with TRBJ1-5, with 9 bases aligning to TRBD1. The CDR3 is 19 amino acids. CDR1 and CDR2 (germline): SNHLY, FYNNEI. The V and J ends lost 0 bases and 4 bases, in that order; junction bases with no gene match: 13. CDR3 protein: CASSEAGWGQGKGNQPQHF. DNA of the CDR3: TGTGCCAGCAGTGAAGCGGGTTGGGGACAGGGCAAGGGGAATCAGCCCCAGCATTTT.

The table lists this clone with a count of one. The chain recombines TRBV5-8 with TRBJ1-2; 7 bases agree with TRBD1. V gave up 4 bases and J gave up 3 bases; unmatched junction bases: 9. The germline V gene encodes CDR1 SGHTS and CDR2 YDEGEE. The CDR3 contains 15 residues. CDR3 residues: CASSPSRGAYYGYTF. In DNA form, the CDR3 reads TGTGCCAGCAGCCCCTCCAGGGGGGCCTACTATGGCTACACCTTC.